This T cell receptor (beta chain) is from a study of Graves' ophthalmopathy and Graves' hyperthyroidism. As the template, RNA transcripts were used to amplify TCR beta CDR3 regions. HTBI primers primed a first-round RT-PCR, and a second-round multiplex PCR followed. Each CDR3 protein gets one entry after TCRdb re-called the multiplex PCR reads with MiXCR. This sample has a few hundred thousand distinct CDR3 sequences, with roughly 14% found just once. New diagnoses, under 2 months' duration, and ages 18 to 65 characterized the hyperthyroidism patients. Study-level points and caveats: Prediction of ophthalmopathy progression reached around 70% sensitivity and approximately 75% specificity.

This clonotype was detected ten times or more. Its antigen is undetermined. The receptor was isolated from a woman between 18 and 29 years old with stable Graves' hyperthyroidism. The sample comprised peripheral blood.

The CDR3, as DNA: TGTGCCAGCTCACCTGGAGTCTTCTACGAGCAGTACTTC. Amino acid sequence: CASSPGVFYEQYF. The chain recombines TRBV18 with TRBJ2-7; unclear D gene. Germline V gene data show CDR1 as KGHSH and CDR2 as LQKENI. V lost 3 bases and J 3 bases, leaving 9 bases between the germline ends. This CDR3 spans 13 amino acids.